What follows is one TCR beta chain and its context. No cognate antigen has been identified for it. The record has no base qualities; no much larger clone is one base away. CDR1 is given as GTSNPN and CDR2 as SVGIG, both from the germline V gene (reference sequence). The CDR3 has 14 amino acids, counting the end cysteine and phenylalanine. Only the CDR3 portion is preserved as DNA: 42 bases, with reading frame beginning at the first base. V sheds 1 base and J sheds 2 bases, leaving 11 bases between their ends. The sample comes from a study of blood T cell repertoires in COVID-19 (dated by TCRdb to about 2020). A note on the overall study: Collaborator samples came from the United States, Italy and Spain and covered acute and convalescent phases of COVID-19. The material from the prospective study consisted of cDNA or gDNA derived from T cells, B-cell-depleted T cells, or PBMCs. Subjects who had been exposed to COVID-19, were actively infected with it, or had recovered from it provided the deeply sampled blood TCRbeta repertoires that made up the dataset. The repertoires were made available in a free public database intended to serve as a resource for research on the immune response to SARS-CoV-2. The samples were drawn from the first 160 participants of the ongoing ImmuneRACE study and from 950 to 1,500 subjects provided by 6 global collaborators. A de-identified subject ID, COVID-19 status, age in years and sex were almost always included in the sample metadata. Where HLA class I and class II types were available, the types were taken from metadata supplied by the sample provider, not from assay-based typing. The research as a whole found: How much clinical and demographic metadata was included differed by source and by participant, and the metadata was provided uncurated.

The collaborating institutions used their own protocols to collect whole blood in K2EDTA tubes. For TCRbeta analysis, collaborator samples were shipped as frozen whole blood, as isolated PBMCs, or as DNA extracted from either sample type. TCRbeta CDR3 regions were amplified from genomic DNA by means of the immunoSEQ Assay, a bias-controlled multiplex PCR. In the paper's pipeline: The number of nucleated cells in each sample was estimated from the amplification of reference gene primers within the assay. Sequence reads were collapsed and filtered to measure the absolute abundance of every unique TCRbeta CDR3 rearrangement. For each sample, productive Simpson clonality was calculated as the square root of Simpson's diversity index across productive rearrangements. In TCRdb, the immuneACCESS table is reduced to in-frame sequences with V and J assigned. These tables do not hold every clone; where another copy was compared, an unresolved V gene accounts for under half, and the others remain unexplained. The V and J calls and clone size are taken from that table; D and trimming were inferred from the DNA. The sample data list about 330,000 clones, and around 89% of these were observed just once. Roughly 4% of the sample is held by the ten biggest clonotypes.

This clonotype was sampled from a woman aged 50 to 60 with active or convalescent COVID-19. The sequenced sample consisted of peripheral blood. The sequence is built from TRBV30 and TRBJ2-5, with no confident D gene call. The sequence in DNA is TGTGCCTGGAGTGGAGACTCTTCGCAAGAGACCCAGTACTTC. It is translated as CAWSGDSSQETQYF.